These 6 T cell receptor beta chains originate from one sample sequenced in a study of blood T cell repertoires in COVID-19. TCRdb's table, derived via immunoSEQ multiplex PCR, lists solely in-frame clones and lacks some. The sample has approximately 85,000 clones; about 81% are singletons. The sequencing input was peripheral blood. The receptors derive from a human donor in a cohort sampled during active COVID-19.

This clone has only a few counts. CDR3 in amino acids: CASSLTGRGNQPQHF. The DNA of the CDR3 is TGTGCCAGCTCACTCACCGGGCGGGGCAATCAGCCCCAGCATTTT. This chain links TRBV18 with TRBJ1-5; D is unclear. The CDR3 is 15 residues long. Germline-derived CDR1 and CDR2 are KGHSH and LQKENI. Trimming cost V 4 bases and J 2 bases, with 12 bases left between them.

J is TRBJ1-4 and V is TRBV3-1 (or the pseudogene TRBV3-2); 7 bases are a match to TRBD1. Germline V gives CDR1 LGHDT, CDR2 YNNKEL (reference sequence). The CDR3 is 15 residues long. V was pared by 5 bases and J by 7 bases, with 10 bases of the junction left unmatched. The CDR3 region is CASSTRQGSGEKLFF. The DNA of the CDR3 is TGTGCCAGCAGCACCCGACAGGGTAGCGGTGAAAAACTGTTTTTT.

J is TRBJ1-6 and V is TRBV6-2 or TRBV6-3; D possibly corresponds to TRBD1 (5 bases). CDR1 is MNHEY and CDR2 is SVGEGT in the germline V gene. CDR3 size: 15 residues. Trimming removed 6 bases from V and 7 bases from J, with 16 bases in between. The chain's CDR3 is CASSRFRGENSPLHF. The CDR3 DNA reads TGTGCCAGCAGCCGATTTAGGGGCGAAAATTCACCCCTCCACTTT.

This chain links TRBV28 with TRBJ2-7; the D gene is possibly TRBD1 (6 bases). Germline-derived CDR1 and CDR2 are MDHEN and SYDVKM. The CDR3 runs to 14 residues. V dropped 6 bases and J dropped 3 bases, with 15 bases sitting between them. The CDR3 DNA reads as TGTGCCAGCAGACCAGGGACACTAGTCTACGAGCAGTACTTC. Its translation is CASRPGTLVYEQYF.

The rearrangement joins TRBV15 to TRBJ1-1; D ambiguous. Germline loops: CDR1 LNHNV, CDR2 YYDKDF (reference sequence). With 0 bases removed from V and 0 bases from J, the gap between germline ends came to 11 bases. The CDR3 has 16 residues. The CDR3 DNA reads as TGTGCCACCAGCAGAGATTTCCTTACGGTGAACACTGAAGCTTTCTTT. Translated, it gives CATSRDFLTVNTEAFF. The full variable domain, rest sourced from reference TRBV15 and TRBJ1-1, is DAMVIQNPRYQVTQFGKPVTLSCSQTLNHNVMYWYQQKSSQAPKLLFHYYDKDFNNEADTPDNFQSRRPNTSFCFLDIRSPGLGDTAMYLCATSRDFLTVNTEAFFGQGTRLTVV.

The chain links TRBV19 to TRBJ2-1; TRBD1 matches 9 bases. This CDR3 is 15 amino acids long. V shed 8 bases and J 4 bases; nucleotides not matched to a gene: 9. Germline V gene sequence: CDR1 LNHDA, CDR2 SQIVND (reference sequence). The CDR3 DNA follows: TGTGCCAGTTCATGGTCGGGACAGGGATACAATGAGCAGTTCTTC. Amino acids: CASSWSGQGYNEQFF.